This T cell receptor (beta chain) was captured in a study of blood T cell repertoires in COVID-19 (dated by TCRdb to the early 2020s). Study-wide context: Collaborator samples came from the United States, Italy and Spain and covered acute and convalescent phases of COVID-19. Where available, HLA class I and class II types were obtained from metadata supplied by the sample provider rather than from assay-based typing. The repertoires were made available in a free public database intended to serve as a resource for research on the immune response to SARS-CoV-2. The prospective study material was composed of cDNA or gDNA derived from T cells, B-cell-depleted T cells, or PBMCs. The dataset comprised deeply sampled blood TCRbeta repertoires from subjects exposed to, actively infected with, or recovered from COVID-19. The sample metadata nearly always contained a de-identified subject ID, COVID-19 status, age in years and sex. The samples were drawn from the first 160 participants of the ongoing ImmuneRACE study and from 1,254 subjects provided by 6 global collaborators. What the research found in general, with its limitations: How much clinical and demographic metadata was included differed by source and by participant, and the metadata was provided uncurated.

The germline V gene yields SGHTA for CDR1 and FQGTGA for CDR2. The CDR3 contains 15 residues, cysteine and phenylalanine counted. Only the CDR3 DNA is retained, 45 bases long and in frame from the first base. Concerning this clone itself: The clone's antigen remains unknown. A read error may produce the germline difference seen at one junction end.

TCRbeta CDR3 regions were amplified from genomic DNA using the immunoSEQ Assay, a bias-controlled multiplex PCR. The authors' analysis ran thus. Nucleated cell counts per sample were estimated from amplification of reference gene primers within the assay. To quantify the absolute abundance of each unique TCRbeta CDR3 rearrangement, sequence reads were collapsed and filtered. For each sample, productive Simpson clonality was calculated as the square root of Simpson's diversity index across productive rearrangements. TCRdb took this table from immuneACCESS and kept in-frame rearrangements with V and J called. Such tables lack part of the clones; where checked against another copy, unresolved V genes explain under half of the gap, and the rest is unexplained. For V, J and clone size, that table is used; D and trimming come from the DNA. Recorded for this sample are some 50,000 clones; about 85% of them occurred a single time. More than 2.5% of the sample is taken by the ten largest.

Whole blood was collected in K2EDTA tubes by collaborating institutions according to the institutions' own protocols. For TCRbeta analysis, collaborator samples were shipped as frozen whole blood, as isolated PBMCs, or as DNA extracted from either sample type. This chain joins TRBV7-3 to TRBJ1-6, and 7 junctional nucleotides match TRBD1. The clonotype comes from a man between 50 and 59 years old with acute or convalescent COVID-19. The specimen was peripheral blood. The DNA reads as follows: TGTGCCAGCAGGTTAACAGGGGCGAGGAATTCACCCCTCCACTTT. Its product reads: CASRLTGARNSPLHF. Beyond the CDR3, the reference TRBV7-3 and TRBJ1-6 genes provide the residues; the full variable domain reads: GAGVSQTPSNKVTEKGKYVELRCDPISGHTALYWYRQSLGQGPEFLIYFQGTGAADDSGLPNDRFFAVRPEGSVSTLKIQRTERGDSAVYLCASRLTGARNSPLHFGNGTRLTVT.